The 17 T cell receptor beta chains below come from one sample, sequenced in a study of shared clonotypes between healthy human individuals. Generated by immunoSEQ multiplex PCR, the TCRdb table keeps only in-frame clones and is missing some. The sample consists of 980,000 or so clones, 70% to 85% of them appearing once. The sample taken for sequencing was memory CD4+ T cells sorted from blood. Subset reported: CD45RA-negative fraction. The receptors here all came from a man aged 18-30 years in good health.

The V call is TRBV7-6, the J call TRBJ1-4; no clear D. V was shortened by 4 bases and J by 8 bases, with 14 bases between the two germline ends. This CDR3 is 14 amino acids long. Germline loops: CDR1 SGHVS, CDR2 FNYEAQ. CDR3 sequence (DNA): TGTGCCAGCAGCTCGGTGGCAAAACGGGAAAAACTGTTTTTT. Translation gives CASSSVAKREKLFF.

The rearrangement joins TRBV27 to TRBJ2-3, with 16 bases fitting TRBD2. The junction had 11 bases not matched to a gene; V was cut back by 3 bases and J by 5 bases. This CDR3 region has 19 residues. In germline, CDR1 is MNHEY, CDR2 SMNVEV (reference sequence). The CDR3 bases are TGTGCCAGCAGTTTGGTTTGGGGACTAGCGGGAGGGGGTCGAGATACGCAGTATTTT. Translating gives CASSLVWGLAGGGRDTQYF.

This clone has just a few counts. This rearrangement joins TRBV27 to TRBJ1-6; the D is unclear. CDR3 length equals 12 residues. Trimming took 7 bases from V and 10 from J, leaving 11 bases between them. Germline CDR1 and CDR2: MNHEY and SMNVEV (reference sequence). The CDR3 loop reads CASNSAQSPLHF. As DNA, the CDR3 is TGTGCCAGCAACAGCGCCCAGTCACCCCTCCACTTT.

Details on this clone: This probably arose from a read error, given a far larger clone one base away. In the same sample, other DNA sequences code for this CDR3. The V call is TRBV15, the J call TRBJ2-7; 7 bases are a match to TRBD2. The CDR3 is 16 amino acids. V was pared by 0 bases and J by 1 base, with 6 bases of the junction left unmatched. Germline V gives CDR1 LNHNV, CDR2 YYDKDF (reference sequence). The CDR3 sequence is CATSRDTQRGSYEQYF. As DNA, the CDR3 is TGTGCCACCAGCAGAGATACCCAGCGGGGATCCTACGAGCAGTACTTC.

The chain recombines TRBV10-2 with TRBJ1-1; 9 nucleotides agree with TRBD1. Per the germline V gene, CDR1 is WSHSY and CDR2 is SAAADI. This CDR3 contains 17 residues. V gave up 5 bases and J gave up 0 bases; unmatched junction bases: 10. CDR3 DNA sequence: TGCGCCAGCAGTATAGACCGGGACAGGGTAGTGAACACTGAAGCTTTCTTT. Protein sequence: CASSIDRDRVVNTEAFF.

CDR3 loop: CASSPLLADTQYF. The CDR3 DNA reads as TGTGCCAGCAGCCCTCTATTAGCTGATACGCAGTATTTT. This sequence joins TRBV7-2 and TRBJ2-3; the D is unclear. Trimming cost V 5 bases and J 6 bases, with 12 bases left between them. Per the germline V gene, CDR1 is SGHTA and CDR2 is FQGNSA. CDR3 length equals 13 residues. Full variable domain (missing parts from reference TRBV7-2 and TRBJ2-3): GAGVSQSPSNKVTEKGKDVELRCDPISGHTALYWYRQSLGQGLEFLIYFQGNSAPDKSGLPSDRFSAERTGGSVSTLTIQRTQQEDSAVYLCASSPLLADTQYFGPGTRLTVL.

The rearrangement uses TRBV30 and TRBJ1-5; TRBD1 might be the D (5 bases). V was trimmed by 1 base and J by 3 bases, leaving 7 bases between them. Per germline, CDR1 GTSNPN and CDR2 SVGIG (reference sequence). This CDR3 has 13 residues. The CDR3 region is CAWSGGDNQPQHF. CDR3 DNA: TGTGCCTGGAGTGGGGGGGACAATCAGCCCCAGCATTTT.

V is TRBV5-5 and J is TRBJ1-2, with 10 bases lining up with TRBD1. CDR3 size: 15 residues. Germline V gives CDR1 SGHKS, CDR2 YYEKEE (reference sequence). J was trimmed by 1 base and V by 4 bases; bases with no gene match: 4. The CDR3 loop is CASSVGTGVNYGYTF. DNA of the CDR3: TGTGCCAGCAGCGTCGGGACAGGGGTTAACTATGGCTACACCTTC.

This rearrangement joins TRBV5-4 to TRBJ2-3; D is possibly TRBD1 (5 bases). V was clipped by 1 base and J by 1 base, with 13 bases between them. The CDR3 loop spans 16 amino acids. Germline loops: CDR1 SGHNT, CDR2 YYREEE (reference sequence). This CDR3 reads CASSLKGVARTDTQYF. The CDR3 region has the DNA TGTGCCAGCAGCTTGAAAGGGGTAGCTCGCACAGATACGCAGTATTTT.

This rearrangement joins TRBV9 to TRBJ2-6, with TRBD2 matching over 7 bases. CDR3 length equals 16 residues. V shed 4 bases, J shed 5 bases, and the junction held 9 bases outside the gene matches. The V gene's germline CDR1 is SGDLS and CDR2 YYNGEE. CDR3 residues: CASSPGGGRRANVLTF. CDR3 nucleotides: TGTGCCAGCAGCCCTGGGGGGGGACGAAGGGCCAACGTCCTGACTTTC.

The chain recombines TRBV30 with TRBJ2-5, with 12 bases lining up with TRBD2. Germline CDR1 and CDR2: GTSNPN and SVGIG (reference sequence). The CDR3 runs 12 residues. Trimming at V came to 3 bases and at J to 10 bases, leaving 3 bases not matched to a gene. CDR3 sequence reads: CAWRRLAGVQYF. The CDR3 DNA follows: TGTGCCTGGAGGAGACTAGCGGGGGTCCAGTACTTC.

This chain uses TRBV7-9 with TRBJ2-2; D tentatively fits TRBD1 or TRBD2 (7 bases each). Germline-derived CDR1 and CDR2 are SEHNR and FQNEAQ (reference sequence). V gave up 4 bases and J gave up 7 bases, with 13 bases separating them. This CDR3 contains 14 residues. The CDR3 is CASSSDREGGELFF. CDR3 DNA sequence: TGTGCCAGCAGCTCCGACAGGGAGGGCGGGGAGCTGTTTTTT.

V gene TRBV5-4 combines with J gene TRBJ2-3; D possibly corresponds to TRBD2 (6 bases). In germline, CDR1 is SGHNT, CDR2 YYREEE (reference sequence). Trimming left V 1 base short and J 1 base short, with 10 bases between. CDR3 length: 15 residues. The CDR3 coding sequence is TGTGCCAGCAGCTTGAGACTAGGGGGCACAGATACGCAGTATTTT. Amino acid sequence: CASSLRLGGTDTQYF.

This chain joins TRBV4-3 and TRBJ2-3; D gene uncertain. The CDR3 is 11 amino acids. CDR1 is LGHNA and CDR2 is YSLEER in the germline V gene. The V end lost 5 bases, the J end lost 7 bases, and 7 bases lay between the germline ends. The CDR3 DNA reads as TGCGCCAGCAGCTCAATGAATACGCAGTATTTT. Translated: CASSSMNTQYF.

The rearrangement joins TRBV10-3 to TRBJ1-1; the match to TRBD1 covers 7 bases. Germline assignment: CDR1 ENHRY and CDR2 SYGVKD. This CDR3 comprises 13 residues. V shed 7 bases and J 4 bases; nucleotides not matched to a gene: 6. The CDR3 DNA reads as TGTGCCATCACTACAGGGGCCGGCACTGAAGCTTTCTTT. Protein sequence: CAITTGAGTEAFF.

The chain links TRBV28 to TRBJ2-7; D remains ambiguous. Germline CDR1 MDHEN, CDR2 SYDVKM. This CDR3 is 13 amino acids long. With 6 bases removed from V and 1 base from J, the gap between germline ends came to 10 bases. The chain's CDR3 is CASSSLVSYEQYF. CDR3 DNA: TGTGCCAGCAGCTCACTTGTATCCTACGAGCAGTACTTC. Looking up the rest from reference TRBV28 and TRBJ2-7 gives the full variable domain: DVKVTQSSRYLVKRTGEKVFLECVQDMDHENMFWYRQDPGLGLRLIYFSYDVKMKEKGDIPEGYSVSREKKERFSLILESASTNQTSMYLCASSSLVSYEQYFGPGTRLTVT.

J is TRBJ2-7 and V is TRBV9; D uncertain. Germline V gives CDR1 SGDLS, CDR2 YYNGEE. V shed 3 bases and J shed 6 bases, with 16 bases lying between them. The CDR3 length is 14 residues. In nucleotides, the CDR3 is TGTGCCAGCAGCGCCAGCCCCCTCTTGGGCGAGCAGTACTTC. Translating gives CASSASPLLGEQYF.